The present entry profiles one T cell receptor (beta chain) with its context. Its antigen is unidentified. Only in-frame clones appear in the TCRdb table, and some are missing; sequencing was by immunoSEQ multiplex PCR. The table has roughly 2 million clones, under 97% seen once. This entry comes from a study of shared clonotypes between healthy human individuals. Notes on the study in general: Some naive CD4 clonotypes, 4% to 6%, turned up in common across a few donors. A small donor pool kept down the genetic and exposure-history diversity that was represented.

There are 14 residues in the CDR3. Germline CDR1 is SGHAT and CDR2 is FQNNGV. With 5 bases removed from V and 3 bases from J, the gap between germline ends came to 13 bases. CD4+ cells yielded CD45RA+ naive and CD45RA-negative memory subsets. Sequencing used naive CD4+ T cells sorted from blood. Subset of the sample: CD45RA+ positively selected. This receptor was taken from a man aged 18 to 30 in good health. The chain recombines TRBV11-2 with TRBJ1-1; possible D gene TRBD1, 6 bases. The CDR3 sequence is CASSTLQGYTEAFF. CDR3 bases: TGTGCCAGCAGCACCCTACAGGGCTACACTGAAGCTTTCTTT.